This T cell receptor (beta chain) was retrieved from a study of T cells in Graves' hyperthyroidism and ophthalmopathy. Background on the study: At the time of initial diagnosis and before any treatment, peripheral blood was collected.

This CDR3 is 13 amino acids long. Per germline, CDR1 MDHEN and CDR2 SYDVKM. The V segment lost 5 bases and the J segment 6 bases; nucleotides outside the gene matches: 4. RNA transcripts served as the template for amplifying TCR beta CDR3 regions. The TCR CDR3 first-round RT-PCR relied on the HTBI primer set. MiXCR was run by TCRdb on the multiplex PCR reads, yielding one entry per CDR3 protein. The table records 200,000 to 250,000 distinct CDR3 sequences, around 26% of them present only once. Details on this clonotype: Its antigen is not known.

Whole-study results and caveats: Most thyroid-expanded clonotypes above 0.001 were also found in blood.

Uncontrolled infection, other autoimmune disease, pregnancy or lactation barred patients from enrollment. V usage is TRBV28 and J usage is TRBJ2-7, with 10 bases matching TRBD1. The clonotype comes from a woman in her thirties or forties with Graves' ophthalmopathy. The sample was blood. DNA for the CDR3: TGTGCCAGCAGTGGGACAGGGGTTCTCGAGCAGTACTTC. The encoded protein is CASSGTGVLEQYF. Filled out from reference TRBV28 and TRBJ2-7, the complete variable domain reads DVKVTQSSRYLVKRTGEKVFLECVQDMDHENMFWYRQDPGLGLRLIYFSYDVKMKEKGDIPEGYSVSREKKERFSLILESASTNQTSMYLCASSGTGVLEQYFGPGTRLTVT.